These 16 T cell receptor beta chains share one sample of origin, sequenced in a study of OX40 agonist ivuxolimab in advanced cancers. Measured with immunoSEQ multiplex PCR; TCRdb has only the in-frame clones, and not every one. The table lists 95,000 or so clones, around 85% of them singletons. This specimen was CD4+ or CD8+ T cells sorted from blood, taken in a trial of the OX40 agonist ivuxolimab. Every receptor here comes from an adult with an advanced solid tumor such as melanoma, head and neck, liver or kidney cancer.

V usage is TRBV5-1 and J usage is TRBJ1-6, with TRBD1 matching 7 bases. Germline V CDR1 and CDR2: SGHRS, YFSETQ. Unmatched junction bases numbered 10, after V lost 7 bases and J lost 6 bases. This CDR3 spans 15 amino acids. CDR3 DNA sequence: TGCGCCAGCCGGAGACAGGGTACGACTAATTCACCCCTCCACTTT. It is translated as CASRRQGTTNSPLHF.

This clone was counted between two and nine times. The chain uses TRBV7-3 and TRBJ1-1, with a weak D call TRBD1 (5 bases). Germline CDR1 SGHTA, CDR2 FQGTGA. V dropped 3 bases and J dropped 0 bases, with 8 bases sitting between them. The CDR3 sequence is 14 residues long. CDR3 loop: CASSLGPMNTEAFF. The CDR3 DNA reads TGTGCCAGCAGCTTGGGGCCGATGAACACTGAAGCTTTCTTT.

DNA of the CDR3: TGTGCCAGCAGTTACGGCCCGACCTCCTACGAGCAGTACTTC. Residues: CASSYGPTSYEQYF. The chain joins TRBV6-5 to TRBJ2-7; D remains ambiguous. The CDR3 consists of 14 residues. In germline, CDR1 is MNHEY, CDR2 SVGAGI. Trimming stripped 2 bases from V and 0 bases from J, with 8 bases between.

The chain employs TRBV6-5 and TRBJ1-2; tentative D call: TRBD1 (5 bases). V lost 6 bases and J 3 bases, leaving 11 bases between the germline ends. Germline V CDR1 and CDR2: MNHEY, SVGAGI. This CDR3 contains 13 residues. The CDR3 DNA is TGTGCCAGCAGCCCCGACAGAGACTATGGCTACACCTTC. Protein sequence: CASSPDRDYGYTF.

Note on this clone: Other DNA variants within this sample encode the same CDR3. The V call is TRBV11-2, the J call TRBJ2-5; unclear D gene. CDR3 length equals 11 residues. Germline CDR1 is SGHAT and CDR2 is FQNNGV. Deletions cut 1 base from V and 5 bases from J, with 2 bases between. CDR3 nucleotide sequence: TGTGCCAGCAGCTTAGGGGAGACCCAGTACTTC. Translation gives CASSLGETQYF. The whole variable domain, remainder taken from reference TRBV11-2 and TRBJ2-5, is EAGVAQSPRYKIIEKRQSVAFWCNPISGHATLYWYQQILGQGPKLLIQFQNNGVVDDSQLPKDRFSAERLKGVDSTLKIQPAKLEDSAVYLCASSLGETQYFGPGTRLLVL.

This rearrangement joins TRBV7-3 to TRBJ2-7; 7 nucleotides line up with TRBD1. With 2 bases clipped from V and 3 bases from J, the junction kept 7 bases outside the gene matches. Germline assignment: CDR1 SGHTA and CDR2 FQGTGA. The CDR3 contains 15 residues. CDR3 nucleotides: TGTGCCAGCAGCTTAGATGGGACAGAGGACTACGAGCAGTACTTC. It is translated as CASSLDGTEDYEQYF.

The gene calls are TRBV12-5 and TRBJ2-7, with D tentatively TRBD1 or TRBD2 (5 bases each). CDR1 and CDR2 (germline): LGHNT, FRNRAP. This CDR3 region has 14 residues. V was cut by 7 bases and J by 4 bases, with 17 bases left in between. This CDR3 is CASVQLGVGYEQYF. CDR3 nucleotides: TGTGCTAGTGTCCAACTGGGGGTCGGGTACGAGCAGTACTTC.

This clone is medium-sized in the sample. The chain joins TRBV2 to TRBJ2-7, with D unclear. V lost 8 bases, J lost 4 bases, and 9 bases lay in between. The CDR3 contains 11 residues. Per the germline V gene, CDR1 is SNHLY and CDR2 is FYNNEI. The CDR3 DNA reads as TGTGCCAGCGGGGTGGAGTACGAGCAGTACTTC. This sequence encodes CASGVEYEQYF.

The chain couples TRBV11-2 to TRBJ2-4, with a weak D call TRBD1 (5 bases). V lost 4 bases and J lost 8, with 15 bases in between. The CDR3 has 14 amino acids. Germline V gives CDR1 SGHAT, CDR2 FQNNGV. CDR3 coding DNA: TGTGCCAGCAGCTACGCCTCCAGGGTTGACATTCAGTACTTC. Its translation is CASSYASRVDIQYF.

CDR3 amino acids: CASSVGVGQGTETQYF. CDR3 in DNA: TGTGCCAGCAGCGTAGGAGTGGGACAGGGGACCGAGACCCAGTACTTC. V usage is TRBV9 and J usage is TRBJ2-5; 10 bases fit TRBD1. V was clipped by 0 bases and J by 5 bases; unmatched bases: 7. The germline V gene encodes CDR1 SGDLS and CDR2 YYNGEE. This CDR3 has 16 amino acids. The variable domain in full, completed from reference TRBV9 and TRBJ2-5, reads DSGVTQTPKHLITATGQRVTLRCSPRSGDLSVYWYQQSLDQGLQFLIQYYNGEERAKGNILERFSAQQFPDLHSELNLSSLELGDSALYFCASSVGVGQGTETQYFGPGTRLLVL.

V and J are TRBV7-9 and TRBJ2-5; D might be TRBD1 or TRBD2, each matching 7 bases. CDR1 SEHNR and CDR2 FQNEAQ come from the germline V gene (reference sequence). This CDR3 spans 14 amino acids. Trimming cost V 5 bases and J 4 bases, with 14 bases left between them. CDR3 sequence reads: CASSPGGVTETQYF. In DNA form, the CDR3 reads TGTGCCAGCAGCCCAGGGGGGGTAACAGAGACCCAGTACTTC. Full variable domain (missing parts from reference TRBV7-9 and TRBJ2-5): DTGVSQNPRHKITKRGQNVTFRCDPISEHNRLYWYRQTLGQGPEFLTYFQNEAQLEKSRLLSDRFSAERPKGSFSTLEIQRTEQGDSAMYLCASSPGGVTETQYFGPGTRLLVL.

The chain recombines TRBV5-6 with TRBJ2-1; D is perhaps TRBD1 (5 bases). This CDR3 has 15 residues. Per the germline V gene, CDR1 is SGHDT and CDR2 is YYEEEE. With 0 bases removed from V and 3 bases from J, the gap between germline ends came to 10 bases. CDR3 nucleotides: TGTGCCAGCAGCTTGGAAGGGGAAGGCTACAATGAGCAGTTCTTC. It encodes CASSLEGEGYNEQFF. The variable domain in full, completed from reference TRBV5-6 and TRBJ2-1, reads DAGVTQSPTHLIKTRGQQVTLRCSPKSGHDTVSWYQQALGQGPQFIFQYYEEEERQRGNFPDRFSGHQFPNYSSELNVNALLLGDSALYLCASSLEGEGYNEQFFGPGTRLTVL.

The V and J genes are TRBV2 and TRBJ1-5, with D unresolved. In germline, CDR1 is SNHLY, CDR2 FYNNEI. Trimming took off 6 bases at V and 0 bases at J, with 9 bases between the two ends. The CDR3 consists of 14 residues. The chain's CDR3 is CASSDMYSNQPQHF. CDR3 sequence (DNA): TGTGCCAGCAGCGACATGTATAGCAATCAGCCCCAGCATTTT.

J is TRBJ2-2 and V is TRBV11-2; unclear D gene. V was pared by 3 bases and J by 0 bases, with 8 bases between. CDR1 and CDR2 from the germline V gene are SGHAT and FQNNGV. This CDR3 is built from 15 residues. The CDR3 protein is CASSLGTTNTGELFF. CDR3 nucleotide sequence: TGTGCCAGCAGCTTGGGCACTACGAACACCGGGGAGCTGTTTTTT.

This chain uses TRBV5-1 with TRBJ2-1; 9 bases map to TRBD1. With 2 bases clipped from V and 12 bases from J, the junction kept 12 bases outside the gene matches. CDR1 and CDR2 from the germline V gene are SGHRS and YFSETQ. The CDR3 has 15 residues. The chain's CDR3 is CASSFPRTGANGQFF. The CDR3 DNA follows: TGCGCCAGCAGCTTTCCCCGGACAGGGGCAAACGGGCAGTTCTTC.

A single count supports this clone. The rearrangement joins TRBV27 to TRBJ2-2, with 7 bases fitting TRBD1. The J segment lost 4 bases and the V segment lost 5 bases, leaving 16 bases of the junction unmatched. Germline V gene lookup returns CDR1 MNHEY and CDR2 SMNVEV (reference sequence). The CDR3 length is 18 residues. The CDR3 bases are TGTGCCAGCAGTAATAACGGACAGGCCCAAAGGAGCACCGGGGAGCTGTTTTTT. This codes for CASSNNGQAQRSTGELFF.